This is a list of T cell receptor beta chains from one sample in a study of cytomegalovirus exposure and HLA in healthy donors. Only in-frame clones appear in the TCRdb table, and some are missing; sequencing was by immunoSEQ multiplex PCR. Counted here are 150,000 or so clones, 73% occurring once; the ten biggest clones make up 1.6%. Sample: PBMCs. The receptors shown here come from a young woman in good health and CMV-seronegative. CDR3s include the opening cysteine and the closing phenylalanine or tryptophan. A D gene is named only where the DNA matches it firmly. Clone size is stated in some rows and not others, as once, few, many or a class when expanded.

CDR3 DNA: TGTGCCAGCAAATCTAACAGGGAAGGCTATGGCTACACCTTC
CDR3 protein: CASKSNREGYGYTF
D gene: -
V gene: TRBV6-5
clone size: -
CDR3 length: 14
J gene: TRBJ1-2

CDR3 DNA: TGTGCCAGTAGCGACGCTAGCTCCTATAATTCACCCCTCCACTTT
CDR3 protein: CASSDASSYNSPLHF
D gene: -
V gene: TRBV19
clone size: once
CDR3 length: 15
J gene: TRBJ1-6

CDR3 DNA: TGCGCCAGCAGCCTGGGGACAGCTCGAGATACGCAGTATTTT
CDR3 protein: CASSLGTARDTQYF
D gene: TRBD1
V gene: TRBV4-3
clone size: -
CDR3 length: 14
J gene: TRBJ2-3

CDR3 DNA: TGCGCCAGCAGTTTGACTGCAACTAATGAAAAACTGTTTTTT
CDR3 protein: CASSLTATNEKLFF
D gene: -
V gene: TRBV5-1
clone size: -
CDR3 length: 14
J gene: TRBJ1-4

CDR3 DNA: TGTGCCAGCAGCCTCGACTACACCGGGGAGCTGTTTTTT
CDR3 protein: CASSLDYTGELFF
D gene: -
V gene: TRBV7-3
clone size: -
CDR3 length: 13
J gene: TRBJ2-2

CDR3 DNA: TGTGCCAGCAGTTTAGTCGACTATGGCTACACCTTC
CDR3 protein: CASSLVDYGYTF
D gene: -
V gene: TRBV28
clone size: -
CDR3 length: 12
J gene: TRBJ1-2

CDR3 DNA: TGTGCCAGCAGCCCACCGGGACAGGGGCATGGCTACACCTTC
CDR3 protein: CASSPPGQGHGYTF
D gene: TRBD1
V gene: TRBV7-6
clone size: -
CDR3 length: 14
J gene: TRBJ1-2

CDR3 DNA: TGCGCCAGCAGCTTGGGGTCTAGCGGGGGCAAAGGGCAGTACTTC
CDR3 protein: CASSLGSSGGKGQYF
D gene: TRBD2
V gene: TRBV5-1
clone size: -
CDR3 length: 15
J gene: TRBJ2-7

CDR3 DNA: TGTGCCAGCTTTTCGGCAGGATATCAGCCCCAGCATTTT
CDR3 protein: CASFSAGYQPQHF
D gene: -
V gene: TRBV28
clone size: -
CDR3 length: 13
J gene: TRBJ1-5

CDR3 DNA: TGTGCCAGCAGTGCCGAGGAGAACACTGAAGCTTTCTTT
CDR3 protein: CASSAEENTEAFF
D gene: -
V gene: TRBV2
clone size: once
CDR3 length: 13
J gene: TRBJ1-1

CDR3 DNA: TGTGCCAGCAGCACGAGGGACAGGGAGAATCAGCCCCAGCATTTT
CDR3 protein: CASSTRDRENQPQHF
D gene: TRBD1
V gene: TRBV7-8
clone size: once
CDR3 length: 15
J gene: TRBJ1-5

CDR3 DNA: TGTGCCATCAGTGTTGGATTGGCTAGCGGCGAAGAGACCCAGTACTTC
CDR3 protein: CAISVGLASGEETQYF
D gene: TRBD2
V gene: TRBV10-3
clone size: once
CDR3 length: 16
J gene: TRBJ2-5

CDR3 DNA: TGTGCCAGCAGAACAGGGAACTATGGCTACACCTTC
CDR3 protein: CASRTGNYGYTF
D gene: -
V gene: TRBV6-5
clone size: -
CDR3 length: 12
J gene: TRBJ1-2

CDR3 DNA: TGTGCCAGCAGCGTAGAGTCCCAGGGACAGATAAACACCGGGGAGCTGTTTTTT
CDR3 protein: CASSVESQGQINTGELFF
D gene: TRBD1
V gene: TRBV9
clone size: -
CDR3 length: 18
J gene: TRBJ2-2

CDR3 DNA: TGTGCCAGCTCACCAGGAACTATCTATGGCTACACCTTC
CDR3 protein: CASSPGTIYGYTF
D gene: -
V gene: TRBV18
clone size: -
CDR3 length: 13
J gene: TRBJ1-2

CDR3 DNA: TGTGCCAGCAATGATATCCCTTACTTAAACATTCAGTACTTC
CDR3 protein: CASNDIPYLNIQYF
D gene: -
V gene: TRBV6-1
clone size: -
CDR3 length: 14
J gene: TRBJ2-4

CDR3 DNA: TGTGCCAGCAGCTCACAGGGCTATGGCTACACCTTC
CDR3 protein: CASSSQGYGYTF
D gene: -
V gene: TRBV7-8
clone size: -
CDR3 length: 12
J gene: TRBJ1-2

CDR3 DNA: TGTGCCAGCAGTATTGGACTTTTCACAGATACGCAGTATTTT
CDR3 protein: CASSIGLFTDTQYF
D gene: -
V gene: TRBV6-1
clone size: few
CDR3 length: 14
J gene: TRBJ2-3

CDR3 DNA: TGCGCCAGCAGCTTGAGGCAGGGGTCTTCTGGAAACACCATATATTTT
CDR3 protein: CASSLRQGSSGNTIYF
D gene: -
V gene: TRBV5-1
clone size: -
CDR3 length: 16
J gene: TRBJ1-3

CDR3 DNA: TGTGCCAGCAGCTTTGGAGACAGGGGATTGGACATTCAGTACTTC
CDR3 protein: CASSFGDRGLDIQYF
D gene: TRBD1
V gene: TRBV7-2
clone size: -
CDR3 length: 15
J gene: TRBJ2-4

CDR3 DNA: TGTGCCAGCAGCTCCCTCGGTGACGCGGGTCAGCCCCAGCATTTT
CDR3 protein: CASSSLGDAGQPQHF
D gene: -
V gene: TRBV7-2
clone size: few
CDR3 length: 15
J gene: TRBJ1-5

CDR3 DNA: TGTGCCAGCAGCCCCATTGTGAGGACTAGCAGTTACAATGAGCAGTTCTTC
CDR3 protein: CASSPIVRTSSYNEQFF
D gene: TRBD2
V gene: TRBV11-3
clone size: -
CDR3 length: 17
J gene: TRBJ2-1

CDR3 DNA: TGTGCCTGGAGAGTCTTGGGCGGGACGGACACTGAAGCTTTCTTT
CDR3 protein: CAWRVLGGTDTEAFF
D gene: -
V gene: TRBV30
clone size: -
CDR3 length: 15
J gene: TRBJ1-1

CDR3 DNA: TGTGCCAGCAGCCCCCTAGTAAGCACAGATACGCAGTATTTT
CDR3 protein: CASSPLVSTDTQYF
D gene: -
V gene: TRBV5-6
clone size: -
CDR3 length: 14
J gene: TRBJ2-3

CDR3 DNA: TGTGCCAGCAGCCGGGACTATGGCTACACCTTC
CDR3 protein: CASSRDYGYTF
D gene: -
V gene: TRBV5-6
clone size: few
CDR3 length: 11
J gene: TRBJ1-2

CDR3 DNA: TGTGCCAGCAGCTCAGCCCTGTCAGGGGGCGAAGCTTTCTTT
CDR3 protein: CASSSALSGGEAFF
D gene: TRBD1
V gene: TRBV7-9
clone size: -
CDR3 length: 14
J gene: TRBJ1-1

CDR3 DNA: TGTGCCAGTAGTATAAGCCCGGGACAGGACTATGGCTACACCTTC
CDR3 protein: CASSISPGQDYGYTF
D gene: TRBD1
V gene: TRBV19
clone size: -
CDR3 length: 15
J gene: TRBJ1-2

CDR3 DNA: TGCGCCAGCAGCCAAACGGGGACAAACACCGGGGAGCTGTTTTTT
CDR3 protein: CASSQTGTNTGELFF
D gene: -
V gene: TRBV4-3
clone size: -
CDR3 length: 15
J gene: TRBJ2-2